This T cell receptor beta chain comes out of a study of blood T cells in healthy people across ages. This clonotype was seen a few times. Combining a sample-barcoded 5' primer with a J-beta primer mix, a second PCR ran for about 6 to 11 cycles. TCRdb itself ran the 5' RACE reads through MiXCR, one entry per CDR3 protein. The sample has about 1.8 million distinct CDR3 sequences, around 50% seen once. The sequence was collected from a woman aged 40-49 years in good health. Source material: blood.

This chain's CDR3 is CSARVLSRGNYGYTF. The CDR3 DNA reads TGCAGTGCTAGAGTCTTGAGCAGGGGAAACTATGGCTACACCTTC. The chain employs TRBV20-1 and TRBJ1-2; possible D gene TRBD1, 6 bases. Looked up from germline, CDR1 is DFQATT and CDR2 is SNEGSKA (reference sequence). The CDR3 spans 15 residues. Trimming took off 1 base at V and 2 bases at J, with 14 bases between the two ends.